The rows below give T cell receptor beta chains drawn from one sample of a study of read filtering for tumor transcriptome and immune sequencing. TCRdb recomputed calls from the reads with MiXCR, one row per CDR3 protein. The sample contains some 140,000 distinct CDR3 sequences, approximately 13% of which appear only once. Specimen: a population of CD138-negative cells sorted from bone marrow. The receptor source for this set is a donor aged 40 or older with multiple myeloma. Each CDR3 is given with its conserved first and last residue. Each record gives: clone size, J gene, D gene, V gene, CDR3 length, CDR3 DNA, CDR3 protein. A D gene is named only where the DNA matches it firmly. Only part of the rows carry a size: once, few, many, or a class if the clone is expanded.

>many|TRBJ2-7|-|TRBV3-1|16
TGTGCCAGCAGCCAATCTAATGAGGGAGAGACCTACGAGCAGTACTTC
CASSQSNEGETYEQYF
>many|TRBJ1-5|-|TRBV20-1|14
TGCAGTGCTAGAGAACAGGGTAGCAATCAGCCCCAGCATTTT
CSAREQGSNQPQHF
>few|TRBJ2-3|-|TRBV7-9|13
TGTGCCTCCGGGGCAGGGGTTGTGGATACGCAGTATTTT
CASGAGVVDTQYF
>many|TRBJ2-3|-|TRBV20-1|15
TGCAGTGCTAGAGATCTCGTGGTAGTAACAGATACGCAGTATTTT
CSARDLVVVTDTQYF
>many|TRBJ2-7|-|TRBV11-2|14
TGTGCCAGCAGCTTGGGGTACAACTCCTACGAGCAGTACTTC
CASSLGYNSYEQYF
>-|TRBJ2-7|TRBD2|TRBV29-1|12
TGCAGTTACGGGGAGGGACCCTACGAGCAGTACTTC
CSYGEGPYEQYF
>many|TRBJ1-6|-|TRBV20-1|15
TGCAGTGCTAGAGACGCAGATCTATATAATTCACCCCTCCACTTT
CSARDADLYNSPLHF
>few|TRBJ2-3|-|TRBV12-3/TRBV12-4|15
TGTGCCAGCATCCTAAGGGCATCTAGCACAGATACGCAGTATTTT
CASILRASSTDTQYF
>many|TRBJ2-1|TRBD2|TRBV20-1|16
TGCAGTGCTAGAGAACCGACTAGCGGGAGTGGGTATGAGCAGTTCTTC
CSAREPTSGSGYEQFF
>-|TRBJ2-3|TRBD2|TRBV19|16
TGTGCCAGTAGTGTCACTAGCGGGAGTAGCACAGATACGCAGTATTTT
CASSVTSGSSTDTQYF
>many|TRBJ2-1|-|TRBV19|12
TGTGCCAGTAGTAACAGGGACAATGAGCAGTTCTTC
CASSNRDNEQFF
>many|TRBJ2-7|TRBD2|TRBV20-1|15
TGCAGTGCTAGAGATCGAGGACTAGCTCCCCTCGAGCAGTACTTC
CSARDRGLAPLEQYF
>many|TRBJ1-1|-|TRBV20-1|13
TGCAGTGCCACCGGAGCTAGGGGAGCTGAAGCTTTCTTT
CSATGARGAEAFF
>many|TRBJ2-2|-|TRBV29-1|15
TGCAGCGTTGAAGATGCAGGGAGGAACACCGGGGAGCTGTTTTTT
CSVEDAGRNTGELFF
>-|TRBJ2-7|TRBD2|TRBV20-1|17
TGCAGTGCTAGAGCCTCACCCGCTAGCGGGAGGACGTACGAGCAGTACTTC
CSARASPASGRTYEQYF
>-|TRBJ2-7|TRBD2|TRBV20-1|15
TGCAGTGCGACCGCCCTAGCGGGAGGGTCCTACGAGCAGTACTTC
CSATALAGGSYEQYF
>-|TRBJ2-1|TRBD2|TRBV7-8|17
TGTGCCAGCAGCTCAATCCCGGGACTAGTGGGAGGAGGTGAGCAGTTCTTC
CASSSIPGLVGGGEQFF